The source of this T cell receptor beta chain is a study of post-analysis software for immune sequencing data. V dropped 4 bases and J dropped 4; count of bases not matched to a gene: 11. This CDR3 comprises 15 residues. The germline V gene encodes CDR1 SGHRS and CDR2 YFSETQ. Notes on this clonotype: The antigen is unknown.

General study findings and limits: Significantly lower normalized Chao1 diversity was found in patients with multiple sclerosis relative to controls. Controls showed lower frequencies than patients for 4 or 5 TRBV segments, and TRBV5-6, TRBV5-1 and TRBV20-1 were among these. With F measure, samples from one preparation batch clustered together strongly.

The TCR beta cDNA libraries contained unique molecular identifiers. Each sample of 1 to 10 million input T cells yielded about 500,000 cDNA molecules, so each molecule approximated one T cell. TCRdb redid the calling of the PCR reads with MiXCR, one entry per CDR3 protein. Here the sample spans about half a million distinct CDR3 sequences, approximately 34% being singletons. The receptor was isolated from a girl under 18 with multiple sclerosis. The material sequenced was blood. This chain joins TRBV5-1 and TRBJ2-7; TRBD1 aligns across 7 bases. DNA for the CDR3: TGCGCCAGCAGCACCCGACAGGGAACGCTTTACGAGCAGTACTTC. It yields the protein CASSTRQGTLYEQYF.